This T cell receptor beta chain was found in a study of T cell responses to AZD1222 COVID-19 vaccine. Broader study findings: Spike as a whole was targeted by vaccine-associated CD4 TCRs, dominant at 160-218 and 743-854. Just a handful of AZD1222 recipients were seropositive at baseline. Donors were largely white British and mainly female; clonal diversity was possibly underestimated. Spike-specific TCR repertoires showed rising breadth and depth after two AZD1222 doses.

In its sample, this clone was seen once. What it recognizes is unknown. Data came from immunoSEQ multiplex PCR; TCRdb stores just in-frame clones and leaves some out. The sample has 150,000 to 200,000 clones; 80% to 95% are singletons. This CDR3 is 15 amino acids long. V lost 2 bases, J lost 3 bases, and 5 bases stayed unmatched. Germline CDR1 is SGHAT and CDR2 is FQNNGV. This TCR was sampled from an adult in good health. The chain uses TRBV11-2 and TRBJ1-1, with 8 bases matching TRBD1. The input for sequencing was peripheral blood, taken on day 0 of AZD1222 vaccination. Here the CDR3 reads CASSLRRQGYTEAFF. CDR3 DNA sequence: TGTGCCAGCAGCTTAAGGCGACAGGGGTACACTGAAGCTTTCTTT.